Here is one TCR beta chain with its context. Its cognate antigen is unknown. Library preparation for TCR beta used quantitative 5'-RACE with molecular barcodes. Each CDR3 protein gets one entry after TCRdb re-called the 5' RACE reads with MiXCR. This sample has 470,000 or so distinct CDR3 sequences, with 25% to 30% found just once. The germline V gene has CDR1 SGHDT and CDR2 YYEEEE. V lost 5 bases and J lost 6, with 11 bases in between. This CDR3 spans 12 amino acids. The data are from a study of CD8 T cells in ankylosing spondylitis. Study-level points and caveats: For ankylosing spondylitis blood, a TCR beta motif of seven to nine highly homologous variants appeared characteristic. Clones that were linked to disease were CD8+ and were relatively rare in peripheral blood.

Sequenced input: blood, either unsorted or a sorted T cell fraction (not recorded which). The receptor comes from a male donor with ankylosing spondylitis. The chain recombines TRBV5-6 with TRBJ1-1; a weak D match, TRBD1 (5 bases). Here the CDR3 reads CASRVTGSEAFF. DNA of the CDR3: TGTGCCAGCAGGGTCACAGGATCTGAAGCTTTCTTT.